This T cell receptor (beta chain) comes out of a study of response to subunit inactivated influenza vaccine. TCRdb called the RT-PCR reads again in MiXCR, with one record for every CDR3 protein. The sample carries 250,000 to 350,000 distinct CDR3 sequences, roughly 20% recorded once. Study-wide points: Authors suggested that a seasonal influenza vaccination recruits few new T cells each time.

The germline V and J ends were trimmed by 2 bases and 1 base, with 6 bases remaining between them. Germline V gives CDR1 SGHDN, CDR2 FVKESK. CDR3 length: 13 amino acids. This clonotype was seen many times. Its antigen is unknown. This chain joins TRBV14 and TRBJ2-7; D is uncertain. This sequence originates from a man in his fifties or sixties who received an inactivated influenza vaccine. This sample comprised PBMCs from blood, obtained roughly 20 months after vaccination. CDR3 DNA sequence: TGTGCCAGCAGCCAACTGGATTCCTACGAGCAGTACTTC. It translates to CASSQLDSYEQYF.